Each of the 9 T cell receptor beta chains below was sequenced from the same sample in a study of blood T cell repertoires in COVID-19. Generated by immunoSEQ multiplex PCR, the TCRdb table keeps only in-frame clones and is missing some. The sample consists of about 280,000 clones, around 85% of them appearing once. Sample: peripheral blood. The receptors originated from a man between 45 and 60 years old with active or convalescent COVID-19.

About this clone itself: Germline and junction disagree at one end, which may indicate a read error. The chain employs TRBV5-3 and TRBJ2-2; perhaps TRBD1 as D (6 bases). TRBV5-3 is known as an ORF, though its function is uncertain. This CDR3 spans 18 amino acids. The CDR3 here is CVRSLLYRVGVDTGELFF. CDR3 coding DNA: TGTGTCAGAAGCTTATTGTACAGGGTGGGAGTAGACACCGGGGAGCTGTTTTTT.

This chain uses TRBV18 with TRBJ1-2; TRBD1 might be the D (6 bases). V was clipped by 3 bases and J by 3 bases, with 17 bases between them. CDR3 length: 16 residues. Germline lookup yields CDR1 KGHSH and CDR2 LQKENI. CDR3 protein: CASSPTSGAVDYGYTF. CDR3 nucleotide sequence: TGTGCCAGCTCACCGACTTCAGGGGCTGTCGACTATGGCTACACCTTC.

As to this clone: One end of the junction fails to match germline, which may point to a read error. The chain is built from TRBV5-3 and TRBJ1-5; perhaps TRBD1 as D (5 bases). TRBV5-3 counts as an open reading frame of uncertain function. The CDR3 loop spans 14 amino acids. The CDR3 here is CVRSQDRSNQPQHF. The DNA for the CDR3 is TGTGTCAGAAGCCAAGACAGAAGCAATCAGCCCCAGCATTTT.

Written as DNA, the CDR3 is TGTGCCAGCAGTTTATCGCACCAGGGTAGCAATCAGCCCCAGCATTTT. Protein sequence: CASSLSHQGSNQPQHF. The chain employs TRBV27 and TRBJ1-5; possibly TRBD1 for D (5 bases). V shed 0 bases and J shed 0 bases, with 9 bases lying between them. The germline CDR1 and CDR2 sequences are MNHEY and SMNVEV (reference sequence). The CDR3 sequence is 16 residues long.

This chain links TRBV6-5 with TRBJ1-1; D gene ambiguous. With 0 bases removed from V and 4 bases from J, the gap between germline ends came to 9 bases. CDR1 and CDR2 (germline): MNHEY, SVGAGI. The CDR3 totals 14 residues. The CDR3, as DNA: TGTGCCAGCAGTTACTCGTTTACAGTCACTGAAGCTTTCTTT. Translation gives CASSYSFTVTEAFF.

The J gene is TRBJ2-1, the V gene TRBV7-9; 10 bases match TRBD2. CDR1 and CDR2 (germline): SEHNR, FQNEAQ (reference sequence). The CDR3 totals 18 residues. V lost 5 bases, J lost 6 bases, and 16 bases stayed unmatched. CDR3 nucleotide sequence: TGTGCCAGCAGCATTACAGCGGGAGGGTTACGGTTGGTCAATGAGCAGTTCTTC. It specifies CASSITAGGLRLVNEQFF.

The chain couples TRBV27 to TRBJ2-1; TRBD1 might be the D (7 bases). The CDR3 totals 13 residues. Germline V CDR1 and CDR2: MNHEY, SMNVEV (reference sequence). V was cut by 5 bases and J by 5 bases, with 10 bases left in between. CDR3 loop: CASSRGTDNEQFF. For the CDR3, the DNA is TGTGCCAGCAGTCGCGGGACAGACAATGAGCAGTTCTTC.

The V call is TRBV15, the J call TRBJ2-7, with D perhaps matching TRBD1 (5 bases). The germline V gene encodes CDR1 LNHNV and CDR2 YYDKDF (reference sequence). The CDR3 is 15 residues long. Trimming took off 0 bases at V and 0 bases at J, with 9 bases between the two ends. The CDR3 coding sequence is TGTGCCACCAGCAGAGATAGCAGGGCCTCCTACGAGCAGTACTTC. It codes for CATSRDSRASYEQYF.

The chain combines TRBV12-3 or TRBV12-4 with TRBJ2-2; D gene uncertain. This CDR3 has 13 residues. V was shortened by 3 bases and J by 4 bases, with 6 bases between the two germline ends. The CDR3 sequence is CASSFLITGELFF. The CDR3 nucleotides are TGTGCCAGCAGTTTCCTTATCACCGGGGAGCTGTTTTTT.